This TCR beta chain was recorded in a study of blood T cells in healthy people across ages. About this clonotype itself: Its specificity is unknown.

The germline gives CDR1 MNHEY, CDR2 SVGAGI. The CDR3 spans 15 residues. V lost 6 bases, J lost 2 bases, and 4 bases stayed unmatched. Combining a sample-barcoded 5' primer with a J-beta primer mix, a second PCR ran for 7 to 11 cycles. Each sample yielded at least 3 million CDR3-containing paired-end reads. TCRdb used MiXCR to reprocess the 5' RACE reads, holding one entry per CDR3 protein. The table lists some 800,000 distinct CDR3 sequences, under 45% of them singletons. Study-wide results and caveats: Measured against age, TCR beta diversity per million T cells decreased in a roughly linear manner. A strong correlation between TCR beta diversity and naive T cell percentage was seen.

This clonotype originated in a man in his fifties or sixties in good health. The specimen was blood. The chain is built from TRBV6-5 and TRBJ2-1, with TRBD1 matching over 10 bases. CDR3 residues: CASSEDRGPYNEQFF. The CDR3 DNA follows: TGTGCCAGCAGCGAAGACAGGGGGCCCTACAATGAGCAGTTCTTC.